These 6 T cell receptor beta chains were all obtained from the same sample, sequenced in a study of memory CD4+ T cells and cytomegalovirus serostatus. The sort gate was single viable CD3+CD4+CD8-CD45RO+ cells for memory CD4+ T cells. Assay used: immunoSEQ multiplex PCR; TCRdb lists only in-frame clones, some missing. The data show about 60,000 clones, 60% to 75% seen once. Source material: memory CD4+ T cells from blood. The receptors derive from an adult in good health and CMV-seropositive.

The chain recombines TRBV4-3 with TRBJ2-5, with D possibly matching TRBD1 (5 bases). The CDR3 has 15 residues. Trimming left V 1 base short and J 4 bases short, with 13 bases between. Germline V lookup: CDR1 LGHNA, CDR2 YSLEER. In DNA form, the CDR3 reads TGCGCCAGCAGCCAAGGCTCTAGGCAGGGAGAGACCCAGTACTTC. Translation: CASSQGSRQGETQYF.

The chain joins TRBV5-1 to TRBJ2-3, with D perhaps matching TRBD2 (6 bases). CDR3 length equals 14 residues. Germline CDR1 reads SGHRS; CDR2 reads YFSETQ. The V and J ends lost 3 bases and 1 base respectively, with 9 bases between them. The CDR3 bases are TGCGCCAGCAGCTCGGGGGAAGGCACAGATACGCAGTATTTT. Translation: CASSSGEGTDTQYF.

The CDR3 loop reads CATSRAGGNTGELFF. The CDR3 DNA sequence: TGTGCCACCAGCAGAGCGGGGGGCAACACCGGGGAGCTGTTTTTT. This chain connects TRBV15 to TRBJ2-2; TRBD2 is a possible D gene (7 bases). From germline, CDR1 is LNHNV and CDR2 YYDKDF (reference sequence). Trimming cost V 1 base and J 2 bases, with 8 bases left between them. There are 15 residues in the CDR3.

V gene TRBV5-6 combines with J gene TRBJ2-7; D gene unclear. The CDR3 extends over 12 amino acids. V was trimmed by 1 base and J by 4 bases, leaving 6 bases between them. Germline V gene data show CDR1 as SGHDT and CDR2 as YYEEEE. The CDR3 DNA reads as TGTGCCAGCAGCTTGACGGATTACGAGCAGTACTTC. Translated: CASSLTDYEQYF.

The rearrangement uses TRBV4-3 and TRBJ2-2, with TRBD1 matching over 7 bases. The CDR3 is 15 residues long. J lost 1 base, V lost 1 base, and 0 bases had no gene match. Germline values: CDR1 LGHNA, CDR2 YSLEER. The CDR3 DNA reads TGCGCCAGCAGCCAAGGGACAGGGAACACCGGGGAGCTGTTTTTT. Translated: CASSQGTGNTGELFF.

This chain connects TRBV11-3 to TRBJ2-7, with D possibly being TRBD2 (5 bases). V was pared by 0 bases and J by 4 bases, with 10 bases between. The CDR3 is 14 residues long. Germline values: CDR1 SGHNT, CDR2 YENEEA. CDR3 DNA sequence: TGTGCCAGCAGCTTAGATGGGAGTGGATACGAGCAGTACTTC. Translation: CASSLDGSGYEQYF.